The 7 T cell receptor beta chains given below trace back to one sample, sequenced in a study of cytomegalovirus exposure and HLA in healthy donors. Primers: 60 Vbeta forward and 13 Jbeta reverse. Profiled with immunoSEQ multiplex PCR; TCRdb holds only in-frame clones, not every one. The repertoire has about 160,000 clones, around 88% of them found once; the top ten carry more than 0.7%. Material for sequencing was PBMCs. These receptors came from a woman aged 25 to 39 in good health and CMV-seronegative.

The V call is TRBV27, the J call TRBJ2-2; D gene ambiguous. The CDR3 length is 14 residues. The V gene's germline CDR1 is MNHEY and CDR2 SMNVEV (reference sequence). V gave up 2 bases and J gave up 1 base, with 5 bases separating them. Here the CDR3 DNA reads TGTGCCAGCAGTTTAGCAGGGAACACCGGGGAGCTGTTTTTT. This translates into CASSLAGNTGELFF.

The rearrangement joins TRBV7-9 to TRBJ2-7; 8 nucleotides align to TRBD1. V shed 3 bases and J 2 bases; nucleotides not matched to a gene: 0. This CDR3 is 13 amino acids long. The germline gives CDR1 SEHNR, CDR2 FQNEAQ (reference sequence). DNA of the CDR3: TGTGCCAGCAGCTTGACAGGGGCCTACGAGCAGTACTTC. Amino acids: CASSLTGAYEQYF.

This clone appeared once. CDR3 amino acids: CASSLTGRGYTF. The CDR3 DNA sequence: TGTGCCAGCAGTTTAACCGGTCGGGGCTACACCTTC. This rearrangement joins TRBV28 to TRBJ1-2; D is undetermined. The V and J ends lost 2 bases and 8 bases respectively, with 9 bases between them. The CDR3 has 12 amino acids. Germline V gene sequence: CDR1 MDHEN, CDR2 SYDVKM.

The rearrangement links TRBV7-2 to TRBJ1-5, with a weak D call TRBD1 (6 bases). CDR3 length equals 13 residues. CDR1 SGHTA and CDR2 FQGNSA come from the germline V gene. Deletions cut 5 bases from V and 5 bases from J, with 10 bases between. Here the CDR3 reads CASSPDSDQPQHF. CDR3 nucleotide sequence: TGTGCCAGCAGCCCGGACAGCGATCAGCCCCAGCATTTT.

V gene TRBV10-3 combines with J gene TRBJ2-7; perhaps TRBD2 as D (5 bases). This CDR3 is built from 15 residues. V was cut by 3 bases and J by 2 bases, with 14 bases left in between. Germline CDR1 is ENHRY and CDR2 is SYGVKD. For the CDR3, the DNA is TGTGCCATCAGTGAAAGACTAACTGGAACCTACGAGCAGTACTTC. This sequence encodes CAISERLTGTYEQYF.

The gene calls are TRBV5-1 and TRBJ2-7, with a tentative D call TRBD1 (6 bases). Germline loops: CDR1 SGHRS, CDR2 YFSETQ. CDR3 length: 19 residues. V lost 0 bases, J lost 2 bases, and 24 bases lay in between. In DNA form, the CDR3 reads TGCGCCAGCAGCTTGGAGACGACGCAAGGGGGACGGTACGCCTACGAGCAGTACTTC. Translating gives CASSLETTQGGRYAYEQYF. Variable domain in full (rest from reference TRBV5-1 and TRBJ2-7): KAGVTQTPRYLIKTRGQQVTLSCSPISGHRSVSWYQQTPGQGLQFLFEYFSETQRNKGNFPGRFSGRQFSNSRSEMNVSTLELGDSALYLCASSLETTQGGRYAYEQYFGPGTRLTVT.

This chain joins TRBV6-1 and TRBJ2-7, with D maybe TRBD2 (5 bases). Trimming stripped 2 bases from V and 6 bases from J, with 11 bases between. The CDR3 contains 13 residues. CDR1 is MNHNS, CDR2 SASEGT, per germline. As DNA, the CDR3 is TGTGCCAGCAGTGAAAGCGGCCGCGTCGAGCAGTACTTC. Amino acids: CASSESGRVEQYF.